The 10 T cell receptor beta chains presented below share a single source sample, sequenced in a study of T-cell reconstitution after alpha-beta-depleted transplantation in children. For TCRbeta, the library was prepared with unique molecular identifiers. TCRdb reprocessed the PCR reads with MiXCR, giving one entry per CDR3 protein. This table has 200,000 to 250,000 distinct CDR3 sequences, approximately 8.9% appearing once. The source material was PBMCs, mostly from graft donor cells, sampled 180 days after TCRalphabeta/CD19-depleted stem cell transplant. All receptors come from a male patient between 10 and 17 years old who had a stem cell transplant for acute lymphoblastic leukemia, so the T cells may come from the graft donor.

This clonotype was detected many times. The CDR3 here is CASSLDLFTDTQYF. The DNA for the CDR3 is TGCGCCAGCAGCTTGGATCTCTTCACAGATACGCAGTATTTT. The V and J genes are TRBV5-1 and TRBJ2-3; D unclear. V was trimmed by 0 bases and J by 2 bases, leaving 7 bases between them. This CDR3 is 14 amino acids long. Germline CDR1 is SGHRS and CDR2 is YFSETQ.

This clonotype was seen repeatedly, ten times or more. The chain employs TRBV29-1 and TRBJ2-5; TRBD1 agrees at 9 bases. Trimming at V came to 7 bases and at J to 2 bases, leaving 2 bases not matched to a gene. This CDR3 is built from 12 residues. The V gene's germline CDR1 is SQVTM and CDR2 ANQGSEA. The CDR3 region has the DNA TGCAGCGCAGGGACAGGGCAAGAGACCCAGTACTTC. Translating it yields CSAGTGQETQYF.

This clonotype was detected ten times or more. The chain joins TRBV12-3 or TRBV12-4 to TRBJ2-3; 9 nucleotides match TRBD2. This CDR3 has 13 residues. The junction had 3 bases not matched to a gene; V was cut back by 7 bases and J by 4 bases. The CDR3 DNA follows: TGTGCCAGCAAAGCGGGGGGCCCAGATACGCAGTATTTT. Protein: CASKAGGPDTQYF.

Many counts were recorded for this clonotype. The chain carries TRBV10-3 and TRBJ2-5, with D possibly being TRBD2 (6 bases). The CDR3 extends over 12 amino acids. Germline values: CDR1 ENHRY, CDR2 SYGVKD. The ends were cut back, 10 bases at V and 2 bases at J, with 11 bases in the middle. The CDR3 protein is CATFGGQETQYF. In nucleotides, the CDR3 is TGTGCCACCTTTGGGGGGCAAGAGACCCAGTACTTC.

This clonotype was detected ten times or more. The chain uses TRBV27 and TRBJ1-1, with 9 bases lining up with TRBD1. This CDR3 is built from 16 residues. J gave up 3 bases and V 3 bases, and 8 bases lay outside the gene matches. CDR1 is MNHEY, CDR2 SMNVEV, per germline (reference sequence). Here the CDR3 DNA reads TGTGCCAGCAGTTTCATAGGACAGGGGATTCACACTGAAGCTTTCTTT. Translating gives CASSFIGQGIHTEAFF.

This clonotype was picked up many times. The V gene is TRBV6-2 or TRBV6-3, the J gene TRBJ1-2, with D unresolved. V was cut by 6 bases and J by 10 bases, with 6 bases left in between. The CDR3 spans 9 residues. Germline assignment: CDR1 MNHEY and CDR2 SVGEGT. The CDR3 DNA reads as TGTGCCAGCAGACCCCCCTACACCTTC. The encoded protein is CASRPPYTF.

This clonotype was picked up many times. The V and J genes are TRBV7-3 and TRBJ2-1; D tentatively reads TRBD1 or TRBD2 (5 bases each). The V and J ends lost 3 bases and 6 bases respectively, with 12 bases between them. Germline CDR1 and CDR2: SGHTA and FQGTGA. The CDR3 has 14 amino acids. The CDR3 here is CASSLGPASNEQFF. The CDR3 region has the DNA TGTGCCAGCAGCTTGGGACCAGCTTCCAATGAGCAGTTCTTC.

This clonotype was picked up many times. This chain uses TRBV3-1 with TRBJ2-7; 7 nucleotides match TRBD2. The V gene's germline CDR1 is LGHDT and CDR2 YNNKEL (reference sequence). CDR3 size: 19 residues. Germline trimming cut 4 bases from V and 1 base from J; bases unmatched to any gene: 19. The CDR3 here is CASSPGRAGALNGSYEQYF. CDR3 bases: TGTGCCAGCAGCCCCGGTCGGGCGGGAGCTTTAAACGGGTCCTACGAGCAGTACTTC.

This clonotype was detected many times. The chain is built from TRBV5-1 and TRBJ2-7; possibly TRBD1 for D (5 bases). V was trimmed by 2 bases and J by 4 bases, leaving 16 bases between them. CDR1 is SGHRS and CDR2 is YFSETQ in the germline V gene. The CDR3 length is 15 residues. The CDR3 DNA sequence: TGCGCCAGCAGCTTCCAGGGAAGCTTTACATACGAGCAGTACTTC. Translated: CASSFQGSFTYEQYF.

In this sample, this clonotype turned up many times. This chain connects TRBV27 to TRBJ2-4; TRBD2 agrees at 7 bases. V dropped 6 bases and J dropped 1; count of bases not matched to a gene: 6. In germline, CDR1 is MNHEY, CDR2 SMNVEV (reference sequence). The CDR3 totals 15 residues. In DNA, the CDR3 is TGTGCCAGCAGCTCCCCCGGGGGGGCCAAAAACATTCAGTACTTC. As protein: CASSSPGGAKNIQYF.